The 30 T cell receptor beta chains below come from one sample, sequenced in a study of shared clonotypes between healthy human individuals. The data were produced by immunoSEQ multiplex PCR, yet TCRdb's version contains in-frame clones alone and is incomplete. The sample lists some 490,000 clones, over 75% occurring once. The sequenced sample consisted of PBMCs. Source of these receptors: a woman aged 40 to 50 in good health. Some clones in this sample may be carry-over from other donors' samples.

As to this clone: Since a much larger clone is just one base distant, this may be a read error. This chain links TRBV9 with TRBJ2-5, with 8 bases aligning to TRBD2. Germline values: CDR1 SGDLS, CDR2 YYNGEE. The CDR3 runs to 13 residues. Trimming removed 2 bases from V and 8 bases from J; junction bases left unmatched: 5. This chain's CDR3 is CASSVSGTDTQYF. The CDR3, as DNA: TGTGCCAGCAGCGTTAGCGGGACCGATACCCAGTACTTC.

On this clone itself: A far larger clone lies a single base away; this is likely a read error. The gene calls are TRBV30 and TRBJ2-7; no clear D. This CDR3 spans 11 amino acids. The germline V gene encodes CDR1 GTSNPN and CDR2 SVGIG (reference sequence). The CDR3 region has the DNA TGTGCCTGTAGTGGACCCTATGAGCAGTACTTC. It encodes CACSGPYEQYF.

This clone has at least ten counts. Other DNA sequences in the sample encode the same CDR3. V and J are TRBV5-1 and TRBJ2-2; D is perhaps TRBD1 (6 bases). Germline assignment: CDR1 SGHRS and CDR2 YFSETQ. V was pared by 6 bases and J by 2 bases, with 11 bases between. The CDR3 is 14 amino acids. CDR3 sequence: CASKGQTNTGELFF. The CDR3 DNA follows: TGCGCCAGCAAAGGACAGACCAACACCGGGGAGCTGTTTTTT. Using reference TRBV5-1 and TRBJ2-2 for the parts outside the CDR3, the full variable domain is KAGVTQTPRYLIKTRGQQVTLSCSPISGHRSVSWYQQTPGQGLQFLFEYFSETQRNKGNFPGRFSGRQFSNSRSEMNVSTLELGDSALYLCASKGQTNTGELFFGEGSRLTVL.

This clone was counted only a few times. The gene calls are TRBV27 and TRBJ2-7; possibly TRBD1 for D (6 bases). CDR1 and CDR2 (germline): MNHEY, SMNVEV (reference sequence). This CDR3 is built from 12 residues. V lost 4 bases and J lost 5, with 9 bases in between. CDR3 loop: CASSSRDNEQYF. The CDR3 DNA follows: TGTGCCAGCAGTTCCCGGGACAACGAGCAGTACTTC.

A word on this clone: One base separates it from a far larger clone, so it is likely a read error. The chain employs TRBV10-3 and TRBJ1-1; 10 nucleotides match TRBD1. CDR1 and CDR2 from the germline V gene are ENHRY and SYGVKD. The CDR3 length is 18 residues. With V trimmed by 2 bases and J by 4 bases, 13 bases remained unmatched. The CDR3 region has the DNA TGTGCCATCAGTGAGGAGCCGGGACAGGGGAGGATGAGCACTGAAGCTTTCTTT. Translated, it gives CAISEEPGQGRMSTEAFF.

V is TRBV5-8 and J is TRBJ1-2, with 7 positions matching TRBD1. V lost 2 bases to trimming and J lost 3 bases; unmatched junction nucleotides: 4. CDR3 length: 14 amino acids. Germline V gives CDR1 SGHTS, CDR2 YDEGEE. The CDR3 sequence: CASSLQGSYYGYTF. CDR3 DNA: TGTGCCAGCAGCTTACAGGGGTCCTACTATGGCTACACCTTC.

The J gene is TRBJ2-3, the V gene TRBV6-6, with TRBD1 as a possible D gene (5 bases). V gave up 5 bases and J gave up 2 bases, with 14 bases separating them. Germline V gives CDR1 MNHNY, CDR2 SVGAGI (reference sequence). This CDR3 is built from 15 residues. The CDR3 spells CASSTDSKDTDTQYF. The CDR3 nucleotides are TGTGCCAGCAGTACCGACAGTAAAGACACAGATACGCAGTATTTT.

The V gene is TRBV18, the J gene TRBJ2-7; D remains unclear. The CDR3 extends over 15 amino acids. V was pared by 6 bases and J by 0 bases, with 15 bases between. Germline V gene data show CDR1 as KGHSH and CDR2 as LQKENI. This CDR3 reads CASSAHPGFSYEQYF. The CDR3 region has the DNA TGTGCCAGCTCGGCCCACCCCGGGTTCTCCTACGAGCAGTACTTC.

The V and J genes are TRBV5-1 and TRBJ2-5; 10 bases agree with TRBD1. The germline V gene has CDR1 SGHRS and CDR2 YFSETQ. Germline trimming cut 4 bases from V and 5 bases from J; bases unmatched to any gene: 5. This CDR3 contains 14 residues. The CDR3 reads CASSAGTGVETQYF. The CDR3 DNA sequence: TGCGCCAGCAGCGCCGGGACAGGGGTGGAGACCCAGTACTTC.

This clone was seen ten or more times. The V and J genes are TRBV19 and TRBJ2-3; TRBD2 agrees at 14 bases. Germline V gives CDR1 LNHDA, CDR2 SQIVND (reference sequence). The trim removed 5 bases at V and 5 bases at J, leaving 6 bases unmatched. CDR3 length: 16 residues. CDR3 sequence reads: CASSPRLAGGVDTQYF. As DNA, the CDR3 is TGTGCCAGTAGTCCACGACTAGCGGGAGGGGTAGATACGCAGTATTTT.

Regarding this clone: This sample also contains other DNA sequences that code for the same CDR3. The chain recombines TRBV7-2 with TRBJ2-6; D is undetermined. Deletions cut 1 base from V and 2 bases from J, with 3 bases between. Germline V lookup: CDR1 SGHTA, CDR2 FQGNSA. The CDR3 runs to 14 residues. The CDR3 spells CASSLVAGANVLTF. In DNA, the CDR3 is TGTGCCAGCAGCTTAGTTGCTGGGGCCAACGTCCTGACTTTC.

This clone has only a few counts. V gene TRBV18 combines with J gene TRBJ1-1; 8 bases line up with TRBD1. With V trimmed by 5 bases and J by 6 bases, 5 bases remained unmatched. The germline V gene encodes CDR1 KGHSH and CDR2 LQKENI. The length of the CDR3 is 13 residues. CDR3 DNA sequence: TGTGCCAGCTCAGAAGGGACAGGCCCTGAAGCTTTCTTT. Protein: CASSEGTGPEAFF.

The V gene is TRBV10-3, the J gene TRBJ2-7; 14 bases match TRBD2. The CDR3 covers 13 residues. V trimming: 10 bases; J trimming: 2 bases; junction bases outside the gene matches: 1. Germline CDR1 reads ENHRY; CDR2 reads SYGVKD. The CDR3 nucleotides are TGTGCCACGGGACTAGCGGGAGCCTACGAGCAGTACTTC. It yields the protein CATGLAGAYEQYF.

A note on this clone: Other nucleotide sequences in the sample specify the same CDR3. The CDR3 spells CASSQTSGAYNEQFF. CDR3 nucleotide sequence: TGTGCCAGCAGCCAGACTAGCGGGGCCTACAATGAGCAGTTCTTC. The chain recombines TRBV9 with TRBJ2-1, with 11 bases fitting TRBD2. The CDR3 spans 15 residues. V dropped 4 bases and J dropped 2; count of bases not matched to a gene: 2. CDR1 and CDR2 (germline): SGDLS, YYNGEE. The full variable domain, rest sourced from reference TRBV9 and TRBJ2-1, is DSGVTQTPKHLITATGQRVTLRCSPRSGDLSVYWYQQSLDQGLQFLIQYYNGEERAKGNILERFSAQQFPDLHSELNLSSLELGDSALYFCASSQTSGAYNEQFFGPGTRLTVL.

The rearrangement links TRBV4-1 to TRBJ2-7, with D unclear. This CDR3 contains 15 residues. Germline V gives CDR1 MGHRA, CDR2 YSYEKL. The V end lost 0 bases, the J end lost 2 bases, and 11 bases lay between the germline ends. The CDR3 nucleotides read TGCGCCAGCAGCCAAGAGGGGTACTCTACCTACGAGCAGTACTTC. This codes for CASSQEGYSTYEQYF.

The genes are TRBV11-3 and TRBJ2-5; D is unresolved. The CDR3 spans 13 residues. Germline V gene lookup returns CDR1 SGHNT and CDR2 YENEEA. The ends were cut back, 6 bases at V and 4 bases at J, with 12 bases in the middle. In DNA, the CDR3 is TGTGCCAGCAGTCCCCCCTGGGGAGAGACCCAGTACTTC. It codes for CASSPPWGETQYF.

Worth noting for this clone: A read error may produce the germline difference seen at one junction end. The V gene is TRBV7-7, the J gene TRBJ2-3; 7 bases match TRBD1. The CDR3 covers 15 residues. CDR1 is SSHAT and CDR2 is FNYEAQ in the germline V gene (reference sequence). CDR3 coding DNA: TGTGCTAGCAGCTTGGGCAGGGGGTTGACAGATACGCAGTATTTT. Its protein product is CASSLGRGLTDTQYF. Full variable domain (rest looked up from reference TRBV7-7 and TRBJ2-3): GAGVSQSPRYKVTKRGQDVTLRCDPISSHATLYWYQQALGQGPEFLTYFNYEAQPDKSGLPSDRFSAERPEGSISTLTIQRTEQRDSAMYRCASSLGRGLTDTQYFGPGTRLTVL.

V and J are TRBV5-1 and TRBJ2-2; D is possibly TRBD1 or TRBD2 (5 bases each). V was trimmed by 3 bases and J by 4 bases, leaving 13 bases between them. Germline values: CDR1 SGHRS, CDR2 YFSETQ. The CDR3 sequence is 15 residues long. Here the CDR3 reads CASSWTSEGTGELFF. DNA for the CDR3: TGCGCCAGCAGCTGGACAAGCGAGGGCACCGGGGAGCTGTTTTTT.

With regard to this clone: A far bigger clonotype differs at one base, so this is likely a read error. The chain's CDR3 is CASSLRREAYGYTF. The CDR3 DNA reads as TGTGCCAGCAGTTTAAGACGGGAGGCCTATGGCTACACCTTC. The chain couples TRBV28 to TRBJ1-2; D not certain. The germline gives CDR1 MDHEN, CDR2 SYDVKM. The length of the CDR3 is 14 residues. The V gene lost 2 bases and the J gene lost 4 bases, with 11 bases spanning the gap.

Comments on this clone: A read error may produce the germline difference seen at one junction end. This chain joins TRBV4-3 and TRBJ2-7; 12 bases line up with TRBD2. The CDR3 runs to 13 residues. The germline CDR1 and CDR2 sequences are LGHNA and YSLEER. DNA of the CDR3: TGCGCCAGCAGCCAAGACCTAGCGGGAGGGCCGTGCTTT. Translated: CASSQDLAGGPCF.

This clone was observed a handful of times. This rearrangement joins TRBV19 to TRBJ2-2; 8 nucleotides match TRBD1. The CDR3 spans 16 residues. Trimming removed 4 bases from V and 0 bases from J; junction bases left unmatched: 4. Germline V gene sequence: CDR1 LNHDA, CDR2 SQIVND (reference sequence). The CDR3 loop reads CASSNSGQANTGELFF. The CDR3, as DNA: TGTGCCAGTAGTAACTCGGGACAGGCGAACACCGGGGAGCTGTTTTTT. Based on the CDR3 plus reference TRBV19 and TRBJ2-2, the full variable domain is DGGITQSPKYLFRKEGQNVTLSCEQNLNHDAMYWYRQDPGQGLRLIYYSQIVNDFQKGDIAEGYSVSREKKESFPLTVTSAQKNPTAFYLCASSNSGQANTGELFFGEGSRLTVL.

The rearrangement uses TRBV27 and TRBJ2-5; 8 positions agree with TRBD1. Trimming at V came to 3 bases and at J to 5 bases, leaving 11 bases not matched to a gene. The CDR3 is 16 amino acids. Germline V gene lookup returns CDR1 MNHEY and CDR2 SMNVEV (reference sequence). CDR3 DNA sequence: TGTGCCAGCAGTTTGGGCAGGGGGCTTATGATGGAGACCCAGTACTTC. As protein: CASSLGRGLMMETQYF.

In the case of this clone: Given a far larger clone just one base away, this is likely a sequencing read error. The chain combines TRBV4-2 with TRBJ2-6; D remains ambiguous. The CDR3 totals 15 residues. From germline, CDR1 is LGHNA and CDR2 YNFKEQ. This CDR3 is CASSQDRLQSNVLPF. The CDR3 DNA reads TGTGCCAGCAGCCAAGACCGACTCCAATCCAACGTCCTGCCTTTC.

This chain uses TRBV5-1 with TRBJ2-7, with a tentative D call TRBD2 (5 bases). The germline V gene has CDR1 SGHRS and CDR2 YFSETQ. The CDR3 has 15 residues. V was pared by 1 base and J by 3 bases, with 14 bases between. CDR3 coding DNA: TGCGCCAGCAGCTTGCGGGGAGAACCGCGCTACGAGCAGTACTTC. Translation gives CASSLRGEPRYEQYF.

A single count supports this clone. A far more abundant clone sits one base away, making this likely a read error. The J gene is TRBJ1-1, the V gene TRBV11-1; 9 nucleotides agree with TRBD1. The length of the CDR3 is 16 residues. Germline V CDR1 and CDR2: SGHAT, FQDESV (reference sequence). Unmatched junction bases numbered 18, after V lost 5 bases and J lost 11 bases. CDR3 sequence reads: CASSLLGQGSYLNAFF. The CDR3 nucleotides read TGTGCCAGCAGCCTACTCGGACAGGGGAGCTACCTGAATGCTTTCTTT.

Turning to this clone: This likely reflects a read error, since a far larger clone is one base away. The DNA for the CDR3 is TGTGCCAGCAGCGTAAGCGGGCTTAGCATAGATACGCAGTATTTT. It codes for CASSVSGLSIDTQYF. This chain connects TRBV9 to TRBJ2-3; possible D gene TRBD2, 6 bases. Germline CDR1 and CDR2: SGDLS and YYNGEE. This CDR3 spans 15 amino acids.

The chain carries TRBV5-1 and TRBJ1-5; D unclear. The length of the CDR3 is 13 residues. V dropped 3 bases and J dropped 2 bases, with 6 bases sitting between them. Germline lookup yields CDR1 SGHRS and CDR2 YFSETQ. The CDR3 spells CASSSDGNQPQHF. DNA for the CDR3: TGCGCCAGCAGCTCCGACGGCAATCAGCCCCAGCATTTT.

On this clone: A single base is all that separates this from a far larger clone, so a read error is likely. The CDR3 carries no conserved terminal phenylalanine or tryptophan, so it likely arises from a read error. The DNA for the CDR3 is TGTGCCTGGAGCACAAGCACAGATACGCAGTATCTT. Amino acids: CAWSTSTDTQYL. The V and J genes are TRBV30 and TRBJ2-3; D is unclear. V dropped 3 bases and J dropped 0 bases, with 4 bases sitting between them. Germline lookup yields CDR1 GTSNPN and CDR2 SVGIG (reference sequence). CDR3 length: 12 amino acids.

CDR3 nucleotide sequence: TGTGCCAGCAAGGACGATACGCAGTATTTT. Encoded protein: CASKDDTQYF. V and J are TRBV7-8 and TRBJ2-3, with D hard to call. The germline gives CDR1 SGHVS, CDR2 FQNEAQ. The CDR3 covers 10 residues. The germline V and J ends were trimmed by 7 bases and 6 bases, with 5 bases remaining between them.

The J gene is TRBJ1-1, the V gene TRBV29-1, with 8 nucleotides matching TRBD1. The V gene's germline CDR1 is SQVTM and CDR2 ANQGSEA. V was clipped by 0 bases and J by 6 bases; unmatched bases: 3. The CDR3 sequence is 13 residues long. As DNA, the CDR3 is TGCAGCGTTGAAGAATGGACAGGGTCTGAAGCTTTCTTT. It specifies CSVEEWTGSEAFF.